The clone carrying this T cell receptor beta chain was recorded many times. Its antigen remains unidentified. This record comes from a study of T cells in Graves' hyperthyroidism and ophthalmopathy. Study-level results: Most clonotypes expanded in the thyroid (above 0.001) were also present in blood. In the analysis, a 13 V-J model separated ophthalmopathy from stable hyperthyroidism.

The V end lost 5 bases, the J end lost 0 bases, and 20 bases lay between the germline ends. Per the germline V gene, CDR1 is SGHAT and CDR2 is FQNNGV. There are 18 residues in the CDR3. At first hyperthyroidism diagnosis, before any ophthalmopathy symptoms, the blood sample was collected. Each 10 ml fresh peripheral blood draw supplied the PBMCs. Researchers amplified the TCR beta CDR3 regions from RNA transcripts. HTBI primers were used for first-round RT-PCR of the TCR CDR3. Each CDR3 protein gets one entry after TCRdb re-called the multiplex PCR reads with MiXCR. The profile shows nearly 600,000 distinct CDR3 sequences, around 13% of them singletons.

The chain joins TRBV11-2 to TRBJ1-5; TRBD1 is a possible D gene (5 bases). Sequences were obtained from blood. The TCR comes from a woman aged 25-40 years with Graves' hyperthyroidism that later progressed to Graves' ophthalmopathy. The CDR3 protein is CASSPQGPGDISNQPQHF. CDR3 coding DNA: TGTGCCAGCAGCCCCCAAGGTCCGGGGGATATTAGCAATCAGCCCCAGCATTTT.